The next 6 T cell receptor beta chains were all read from a single sample in a study of human T cells and chemical hapten exposure. The time point here: patch test 1, 2 weeks after DPC sensitization. Noted treatment: therapeutic diphenylcyclopropenone sensitization with weekly scalp DPC. MiXCR, applied by TCRdb to the RACE reads, yields one record per CDR3 protein. Of tens of thousands of distinct CDR3 sequences detected, around 30% appear once; the ten largest clones hold more than 7%. The starting material was whole blood, obtained in connection with sensitization to the hapten diphenylcyclopropenone (DPC). The receptors derive from a man aged 35 to 55 with alopecia areata. Some clones in this sample may be carry-over from other donors' samples.

The CDR3 reads CASSLKGGGSNTEAFF. DNA for the CDR3: TGTGCCAGCAGCCTAAAAGGTGGGGGCTCGAACACTGAAGCTTTCTTT. J is TRBJ1-1 and V is TRBV3-1, with D perhaps TRBD1 (6 bases). Germline V gene lookup returns CDR1 LGHDT and CDR2 YNNKEL (reference sequence). Deletions cut 4 bases from V and 1 base from J, with 16 bases between. The CDR3 spans 16 residues. Full variable domain (missing parts from reference TRBV3-1 and TRBJ1-1): DTAVSQTPKYLVTQMGNDKSIKCEQNLGHDTMYWYKQDSKKFLKIMFSYNNKELIINETVPNRFSPKSPDKAHLNLHINSLELGDSAVYFCASSLKGGGSNTEAFFGQGTRLTVV.

In this sample, this clonotype turned up a few times. The rearrangement links TRBV5-6 to TRBJ2-5; D uncertain. Per the germline V gene, CDR1 is SGHDT and CDR2 is YYEEEE. The CDR3 is 13 amino acids. Trimming removed 4 bases from V and 4 bases from J, with 11 bases in between. CDR3 amino acids: CASSPGPLETQYF. The DNA of the CDR3 is TGTGCCAGCAGCCCTGGGCCCCTAGAGACCCAGTACTTC.

This chain connects TRBV9 to TRBJ2-1; 9 bases align to TRBD2. Per germline, CDR1 SGDLS and CDR2 YYNGEE. The CDR3 totals 15 residues. Losses at the gene ends were 3 bases for V and 3 bases for J; bases not matched to a gene: 4. The CDR3 bases are TGTGCCAGCAGCGCGATTAGCGGGAGCTACAATGAGCAGTTCTTC. Translation gives CASSAISGSYNEQFF.

This sequence joins TRBV4-2 and TRBJ2-3; 9 bases map to TRBD2. This CDR3 has 17 amino acids. Germline assignment: CDR1 LGHNA and CDR2 YNFKEQ. V shed 4 bases, J shed 2 bases, and the junction held 10 bases outside the gene matches. The CDR3 DNA reads TGTGCCAGCAGCCGGGATCTAGCGGGGATGAACACAGATACGCAGTATTTT. As protein: CASSRDLAGMNTDTQYF.

This clonotype was recorded a few times. The chain is built from TRBV7-8 and TRBJ2-1; D might be TRBD1 (5 bases). The CDR3 runs 13 residues. Trimming left V 1 base short and J 14 bases short, with 15 bases between. Germline values: CDR1 SGHVS, CDR2 FQNEAQ. As DNA, the CDR3 is TGTGCCAGCAGCTTAGGTTCAGGGTGGTCTAAGTTCTTC. The encoded protein is CASSLGSGWSKFF. The entire variable domain, with the rest obtained from reference TRBV7-8 and TRBJ2-1, is as follows: GAGVSQSPRYKVAKRGQDVALRCDPISGHVSLFWYQQALGQGPEFLTYFQNEAQLDKSGLPSDRFFAERPEGSVSTLKIQRTQQEDSAVYLCASSLGSGWSKFFGPGTRLTVL.

The rearrangement links TRBV6-2 or TRBV6-3 to TRBJ2-3, with D unclear. The CDR3 has 17 amino acids. Trimming took 6 bases from V and 6 from J, leaving 25 bases between them. Germline V gene data show CDR1 as MNHEY and CDR2 as SVGEGT. The chain's CDR3 is CASSPKSTGPAMDTQYF. The CDR3 DNA reads TGTGCCAGCAGCCCTAAGTCCACCGGGCCGGCCATGGATACGCAGTATTTT.